The 5 T cell receptor beta chains below were found in one sample sequenced in a study of shared clonotypes between healthy human individuals. TCRdb's table, derived via immunoSEQ multiplex PCR, lists solely in-frame clones and lacks some. This sample has about 2.2 million clones, with 85% to 95% found just once. CD8 cells classed as naive were CD45RO-negative and positively selected for CCR7, excluding terminally differentiated effector memory CD45RA+ cells. Sequencing used naive CD8+ T cells from PBMCs. The source is a man aged 18 to 30 in good health. Some clones in this sample may be carry-over from other donors' samples.

This sequence joins TRBV4-1 and TRBJ2-2; no firm D call. The CDR3 extends over 12 amino acids. V lost 3 bases, J lost 7 bases, and 6 bases lay in between. The V gene's germline CDR1 is MGHRA and CDR2 YSYEKL. For the CDR3, the DNA is TGCGCCAGCAGCCACCCATTCGGGGAGCTGTTTTTT. Translating it yields CASSHPFGELFF.

The chain recombines TRBV7-8 with TRBJ2-7, with D perhaps TRBD1 (6 bases). CDR1 is SGHVS, CDR2 FQNEAQ, per germline. Trimming stripped 5 bases from V and 0 bases from J, with 17 bases between. The CDR3 extends over 16 amino acids. This CDR3 is CASSPRGAESSYEQYF. The CDR3 DNA sequence: TGTGCCAGCAGCCCCAGGGGCGCAGAAAGCTCCTACGAGCAGTACTTC.

V usage is TRBV28 and J usage is TRBJ2-5; D is undetermined. Germline values: CDR1 MDHEN, CDR2 SYDVKM. This CDR3 contains 14 residues. Trimming took 2 bases from V and 5 from J, leaving 12 bases between them. The CDR3 nucleotides read TGTGCCAGCAGTTTACCATACGACGTGGAGACCCAGTACTTC. Translated: CASSLPYDVETQYF.

The chain recombines TRBV7-8 with TRBJ2-5, with TRBD1 matching over 9 bases. Trimming removed 1 base from V and 4 bases from J; junction bases left unmatched: 4. The CDR3 length is 15 residues. Germline V gene lookup returns CDR1 SGHVS and CDR2 FQNEAQ. CDR3 bases: TGTGCCAGCAGCTTAGGGGACAGGGACTTAGAGACCCAGTACTTC. This translates into CASSLGDRDLETQYF. Looking up the rest from reference TRBV7-8 and TRBJ2-5 gives the full variable domain: GAGVSQSPRYKVAKRGQDVALRCDPISGHVSLFWYQQALGQGPEFLTYFQNEAQLDKSGLPSDRFFAERPEGSVSTLKIQRTQQEDSAVYLCASSLGDRDLETQYFGPGTRLLVL.

This chain joins TRBV19 and TRBJ2-3, with a possible D match to TRBD2 (6 bases). This CDR3 is built from 16 residues. Trimming cost V 9 bases and J 8 bases, with 27 bases left between them. Germline-derived CDR1 and CDR2 are LNHDA and SQIVND (reference sequence). CDR3 DNA: TGTGCCAGCGCAACAAGGAGGGGTCATAAGACTGGTACGCAGTATTTT. Encoded protein: CASATRRGHKTGTQYF.